A selection of T cell receptor beta chains follows, all from one sample in a study of PD-1 blockade in classical Hodgkin lymphoma. Some clones are missing from TCRdb's copy, which holds only in-frame ones; the method was immunoSEQ multiplex PCR. Of about 17,000 clones listed, approximately 86% are singletons. Sequenced: peripheral blood mononuclear cells (PBMCs). The source of these receptors is a human donor with classical Hodgkin lymphoma. CDR3s include the opening cysteine and the closing phenylalanine or tryptophan. The D gene is left open where the match is weak. Expanded clones are given a class, and other clones once, few, many or no size at all.

j_gene: TRBJ1-6; v_gene: TRBV2; d_gene: NA; abundance: NA; CDR3aa: CASSEFGGRNSPLHF; CDR3nt: TGTGCCAGCAGTGAATTCGGGGGGCGGAATTCACCCCTCCACTTT
j_gene: TRBJ2-1; v_gene: TRBV7-2; d_gene: NA; abundance: NA; CDR3aa: CASSLAFHNEQFF; CDR3nt: TGTGCCAGCAGCTTAGCCTTTCACAATGAGCAGTTCTTC
j_gene: TRBJ1-5; v_gene: TRBV30; d_gene: NA; abundance: NA; CDR3aa: CAWSVLTGINQPQHF; CDR3nt: TGTGCCTGGAGTGTACTTACAGGGATCAATCAGCCCCAGCATTTT
j_gene: TRBJ2-3; v_gene: TRBV14; d_gene: TRBD2; abundance: NA; CDR3aa: CASSQDLAGDTQYF; CDR3nt: TGTGCCAGCAGCCAAGATCTAGCGGGAGATACGCAGTATTTT
j_gene: TRBJ2-1; v_gene: TRBV27; d_gene: NA; abundance: NA; CDR3aa: CASSLRGSSYNEQFF; CDR3nt: TGTGCCAGCAGTTTACGGGGCAGCTCCTACAATGAGCAGTTCTTC
j_gene: TRBJ2-1; v_gene: TRBV7-8; d_gene: NA; abundance: NA; CDR3aa: CASTAFGRLGNEQFF; CDR3nt: TGTGCCAGCACCGCGTTTGGCAGACTAGGGAATGAGCAGTTCTTC
j_gene: TRBJ2-4; v_gene: TRBV11-2; d_gene: TRBD1; abundance: NA; CDR3aa: CASSFSPQGAMGNIQYF; CDR3nt: TGTGCCAGCAGCTTTTCCCCTCAGGGGGCTATGGGAAACATTCAGTACTTC
j_gene: TRBJ2-5; v_gene: TRBV9; d_gene: NA; abundance: NA; CDR3aa: CASSAQGLAVETQYF; CDR3nt: TGTGCCAGCAGCGCCCAAGGGCTAGCAGTAGAGACCCAGTACTTC
j_gene: TRBJ2-7; v_gene: TRBV4-3; d_gene: TRBD2; abundance: NA; CDR3aa: CASSQDGLAGGYEQYF; CDR3nt: TGCGCCAGCAGCCAAGATGGGCTAGCGGGAGGCTACGAGCAGTACTTC
j_gene: TRBJ1-4; v_gene: TRBV5-4; d_gene: TRBD1; abundance: NA; CDR3aa: CASSWDRLNEKLFF; CDR3nt: TGTGCCAGCAGCTGGGACAGACTTAATGAAAAACTGTTTTTT
j_gene: TRBJ2-7; v_gene: TRBV6-5; d_gene: NA; abundance: NA; CDR3aa: CASSYDHYEQYF; CDR3nt: TGTGCCAGCAGTTACGACCACTACGAGCAGTACTTC
j_gene: TRBJ1-2; v_gene: TRBV4-1; d_gene: TRBD1; abundance: once; CDR3aa: CASSQAPGQGHGYTF; CDR3nt: TGCGCCAGCAGCCAAGCCCCGGGACAGGGACATGGCTACACCTTC
j_gene: TRBJ2-3; v_gene: TRBV28; d_gene: NA; abundance: NA; CDR3aa: CASSLTGSGTDTQYF; CDR3nt: TGTGCCAGCAGTTTAACGGGTAGTGGCACAGATACGCAGTATTTT
j_gene: TRBJ2-5; v_gene: TRBV23-1; d_gene: NA; abundance: NA; CDR3aa: CASSQSKSNQETQYF; CDR3nt: TGCGCCAGCAGTCAATCCAAAAGCAACCAAGAGACCCAGTACTTC
j_gene: TRBJ1-5; v_gene: TRBV19; d_gene: NA; abundance: NA; CDR3aa: CASSIGNTPGQPQHF; CDR3nt: TGTGCCAGTAGTATAGGCAACACCCCTGGTCAGCCCCAGCATTTT
j_gene: TRBJ2-2; v_gene: TRBV7-9; d_gene: NA; abundance: NA; CDR3aa: CASSPPESTPELFF; CDR3nt: TGTGCCAGCAGCCCCCCGGAGAGTACTCCTGAGCTGTTTTTT
j_gene: TRBJ2-5; v_gene: TRBV7-2; d_gene: TRBD1; abundance: NA; CDR3aa: CASSAKTGYPQETQYF; CDR3nt: TGTGCCAGCAGCGCCAAGACAGGGTACCCCCAAGAGACCCAGTACTTC
j_gene: TRBJ1-6; v_gene: TRBV7-2; d_gene: TRBD1; abundance: NA; CDR3aa: CASSLESGTGGSPLHF; CDR3nt: TGTGCCAGCAGCTTAGAATCCGGGACAGGGGGATCACCCCTCCACTTT
j_gene: TRBJ2-7; v_gene: TRBV6-5; d_gene: NA; abundance: NA; CDR3aa: CASRSPTAVNEQYF; CDR3nt: TGTGCCAGCAGGTCCCCGACAGCGGTCAACGAGCAGTACTTC
j_gene: TRBJ2-7; v_gene: TRBV18; d_gene: TRBD2; abundance: NA; CDR3aa: CASSPIVAGGHYEQYF; CDR3nt: TGTGCCAGCTCACCAATAGTCGCGGGAGGACACTACGAGCAGTACTTC
j_gene: TRBJ2-4; v_gene: TRBV6-5; d_gene: NA; abundance: NA; CDR3aa: CASSYSVGYNIQYF; CDR3nt: TGTGCCAGCAGTTACTCTGTGGGGTACAACATTCAGTACTTC
j_gene: TRBJ2-1; v_gene: TRBV7-8; d_gene: TRBD2; abundance: NA; CDR3aa: CASSRYSGREEPYNEQFF; CDR3nt: TGTGCCAGCAGCCGTTATAGCGGGAGGGAAGAGCCCTACAATGAGCAGTTCTTC
j_gene: TRBJ1-1; v_gene: TRBV4-3; d_gene: NA; abundance: NA; CDR3aa: CASSGINTEAFF; CDR3nt: TGCGCCAGCAGCGGGATAAACACTGAAGCTTTCTTT
j_gene: TRBJ2-7; v_gene: TRBV10-3; d_gene: TRBD1; abundance: NA; CDR3aa: CAISEGQGPYEQYF; CDR3nt: TGTGCCATCAGTGAGGGACAGGGGCCGTACGAGCAGTACTTC
j_gene: TRBJ1-2; v_gene: TRBV30; d_gene: NA; abundance: NA; CDR3aa: CAWSVRVYGYTF; CDR3nt: TGTGCCTGGAGTGTAAGGGTCTATGGCTACACCTTC
j_gene: TRBJ2-7; v_gene: TRBV7-9; d_gene: NA; abundance: once; CDR3aa: CASSNGRAVDEQYF; CDR3nt: TGTGCCAGCAGCAACGGCAGGGCGGTGGACGAGCAGTACTTC
j_gene: TRBJ1-5; v_gene: TRBV7-2; d_gene: NA; abundance: few; CDR3aa: CASSLDRFNQPQHF; CDR3nt: TGTGCCAGCAGCTTAGATCGCTTCAATCAGCCCCAGCATTTT